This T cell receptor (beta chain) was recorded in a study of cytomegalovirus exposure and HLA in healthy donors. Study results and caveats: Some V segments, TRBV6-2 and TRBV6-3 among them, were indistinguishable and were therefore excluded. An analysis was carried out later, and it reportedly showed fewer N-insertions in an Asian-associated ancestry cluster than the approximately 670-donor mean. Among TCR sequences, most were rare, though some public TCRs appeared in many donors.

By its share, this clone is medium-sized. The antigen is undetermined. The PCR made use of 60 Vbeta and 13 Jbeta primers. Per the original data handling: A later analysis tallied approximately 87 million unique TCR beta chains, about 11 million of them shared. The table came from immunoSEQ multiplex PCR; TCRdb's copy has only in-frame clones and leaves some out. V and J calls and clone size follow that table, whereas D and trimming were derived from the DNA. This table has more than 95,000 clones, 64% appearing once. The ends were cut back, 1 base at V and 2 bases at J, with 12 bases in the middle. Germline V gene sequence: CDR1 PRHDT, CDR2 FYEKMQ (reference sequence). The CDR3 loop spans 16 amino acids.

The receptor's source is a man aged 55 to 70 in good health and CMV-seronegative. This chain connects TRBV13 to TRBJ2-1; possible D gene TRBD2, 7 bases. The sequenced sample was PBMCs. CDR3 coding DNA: TGTGCCAGCAGCTTAGATGCGGGGGCAACCTACAATGAGCAGTTCTTC. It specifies CASSLDAGATYNEQFF.